This record looks at one T cell receptor beta chain sequence and its context. The antigen is not known. This specimen comes from a study of CD8 T cells in ankylosing spondylitis. Libraries for TCR beta were made by quantitative 5'-RACE with molecular barcodes. TCRdb processed the 5' RACE reads anew with MiXCR; each CDR3 protein has one entry. The data contain approximately 400,000 distinct CDR3 sequences, 15% to 20% of them singletons. The study's findings and limits: According to the report, clones linked to the disease were significantly enriched in matched synovial fluid samples taken from ankylosing spondylitis patients. Among TCR beta sequences, a motif of eight highly homologous variants appeared characteristic of ankylosing spondylitis blood. Disease-linked clones bore a CD8+ phenotype, appearing relatively rarely in peripheral blood. Existing reports had already noted some motif variants in reactive arthritis synovial fluid and blood.

The CDR3 consists of 18 residues. From germline, CDR1 is SGHTA and CDR2 FQGTGA. V gave up 7 bases and J gave up 2 bases, with 27 bases separating them. Sequenced input: blood, either unsorted or a sorted T cell fraction (not recorded which). The V gene is TRBV7-3, the J gene TRBJ2-7; weak D call: TRBD2 (5 bases). The receptor was isolated from a male donor with ankylosing spondylitis. The CDR3 is CASTYGARAGPQAYEQYF. Written as DNA, the CDR3 is TGTGCCAGCACCTATGGAGCTAGGGCGGGCCCTCAGGCCTACGAGCAGTACTTC.